The rows below give T cell receptor beta chains drawn from one sample of a study of blood T cell repertoires in COVID-19. Clones were read by immunoSEQ multiplex PCR, and TCRdb kept only the in-frame ones, dropping some. The sample holds 100,000 to 150,000 clones, roughly 89% seen once. The sequenced sample consisted of peripheral blood. Receptors were obtained from a man aged 55 to 70 with COVID-19, enrolled during active disease. Each CDR3 is given with its conserved first and last residue. D genes are given only for firm matches. Rows give clone size only sometimes, using once, few, many, or a class for an expanded clone.

clone_size | j_call | d_call | v_call | cdr3_aa | cdr3_nt
NA | TRBJ1-1 | TRBD1 | TRBV2 | CASMGQGQAEAFF | TGTGCCAGCATGGGACAGGGACAAGCTGAAGCTTTCTTT
NA | TRBJ2-5 | NA | TRBV5-4 | CASAREQETQYF | TGTGCCTCTGCTAGGGAGCAAGAGACCCAGTACTTC
NA | TRBJ2-7 | TRBD1 | TRBV30 | CAWSPPRGQGLRDEQYF | TGTGCCTGGAGTCCACCTCGGGGACAGGGATTAAGGGACGAGCAGTACTTC
NA | TRBJ2-5 | TRBD2 | TRBV2 | CASSAGRDSGGQETQYF | TGTGCCAGCAGTGCTGGTCGAGATAGCGGGGGGCAAGAGACCCAGTACTTC
NA | TRBJ1-2 | NA | TRBV7-8 | CASSLVQGEEGYTF | TGTGCCAGCAGCTTAGTACAGGGCGAGGAAGGCTACACCTTC
once | TRBJ2-5 | TRBD2 | TRBV5-4 | CASSLEVAGGQETQYF | TGTGCCAGCAGCCTCGAAGTGGCGGGGGGACAAGAGACCCAGTACTTC
NA | TRBJ1-1 | TRBD1 | TRBV7-9 | CASSRQGAATEAFF | TGTGCCAGCAGCAGACAGGGGGCCGCCACTGAAGCTTTCTTT
NA | TRBJ1-2 | TRBD1 | TRBV9 | CASSVDDRVYGYTF | TGTGCCAGCAGCGTAGACGACAGGGTCTATGGCTACACCTTC
once | TRBJ1-2 | TRBD1 | TRBV5-1 | CASSQGTGAGGYTF | TGCGCCAGCAGCCAAGGGACAGGGGCGGGTGGCTACACCTTC
NA | TRBJ1-2 | TRBD1 | TRBV28 | CASMKAQGGYGYTF | TGTGCCAGCATGAAGGCCCAGGGGGGCTATGGCTACACCTTC
NA | TRBJ2-3 | TRBD2 | TRBV5-6 | CASSLVPTSLSDTQYF | TGTGCCAGCAGCTTAGTCCCGACTAGCTTGTCAGATACGCAGTATTTT
few | TRBJ1-1 | TRBD1 | TRBV18 | CASTEWTGNTEAFF | TGTGCCAGCACGGAATGGACAGGGAACACTGAAGCTTTCTTT
NA | TRBJ1-1 | TRBD1 | TRBV7-3 | CASSTGQGRTEAFF | TGTGCCAGCAGTACAGGACAGGGTCGGACTGAAGCTTTCTTT
NA | TRBJ2-2 | TRBD1 | TRBV6-4 | CASRAQGAGELFF | TGTGCCAGCAGGGCACAGGGGGCCGGGGAGCTGTTTTTT
NA | TRBJ2-6 | TRBD1 | TRBV7-2 | CASSTSGGTGANVLTF | TGTGCCAGCAGCACCTCAGGGGGCACTGGGGCCAACGTCCTGACTTTC
NA | TRBJ1-1 | NA | TRBV7-3 | CASSQTGTEAFF | TGTGCCAGCAGCCAGACAGGTACTGAAGCTTTCTTT
NA | TRBJ1-2 | NA | TRBV3-1/TRBV3-2 | CASSQASGGNYGYTF | TGTGCCAGCAGCCAAGCAAGTGGAGGCAACTATGGCTACACCTTC
NA | TRBJ2-2 | TRBD2 | TRBV19 | CASLRLAENTGELFF | TGTGCCAGCCTCCGGCTAGCGGAGAACACCGGGGAGCTGTTTTTT
NA | TRBJ2-3 | NA | TRBV6-6 | CASKMMRGSTDTQYF | TGTGCCAGCAAGATGATGAGGGGGAGCACAGATACGCAGTATTTT
NA | TRBJ1-4 | TRBD1 | TRBV27 | CASSPATGREKLFF | TGTGCCAGCAGCCCCGCGACAGGGCGTGAAAAACTGTTTTTT
NA | TRBJ2-5 | NA | TRBV20-1 | CSARSEETQYF | TGCAGTGCTAGATCGGAAGAGACCCAGTACTTC
NA | TRBJ1-1 | NA | TRBV29-1 | CSVANIPTEAFF | TGCAGCGTTGCGAACATTCCCACTGAAGCTTTCTTT
NA | TRBJ2-7 | TRBD1 | TRBV18 | CASSTRDRGLLYEQYF | TGTGCCAGCTCAACCCGGGACAGGGGGCTTTTATACGAGCAGTACTTC
NA | TRBJ1-2 | NA | TRBV6-6 | CASSPQGRVSYGYTF | TGTGCCAGCAGCCCCCAGGGGCGGGTATCATATGGCTACACCTTC
NA | TRBJ2-7 | NA | TRBV6-5 | CASSTQGYEQYF | TGTGCCAGCAGTACCCAGGGCTACGAGCAGTACTTC
NA | TRBJ2-1 | NA | TRBV28 | CASSLRLAGQFF | TGTGCCAGCAGTCTTCGGCTAGCTGGGCAGTTCTTC
NA | TRBJ2-7 | NA | TRBV4-1 | CASSQEETAIQYF | TGCGCCAGCAGCCAAGAGGAGACAGCTATCCAGTACTTC
NA | TRBJ2-1 | TRBD2 | TRBV15 | CATSRVPGLAGFHEQFF | TGTGCCACCAGCAGAGTTCCAGGGCTAGCGGGCTTCCATGAGCAGTTCTTC
NA | TRBJ1-1 | TRBD1 | TRBV6-5 | CASSSDRDENTEAFF | TGTGCCAGCAGTTCGGACAGGGATGAGAACACTGAAGCTTTCTTT
NA | TRBJ2-5 | NA | TRBV7-3 | CASSQDSSRETQYF | TGTGCCAGCAGCCAGGACTCAAGCAGAGAGACCCAGTACTTC
NA | TRBJ2-7 | TRBD2 | TRBV4-2 | CASSRSGGSGAYEQYF | TGTGCCAGCAGCCGATCGGGGGGTAGCGGGGCATACGAGCAGTACTTC
NA | TRBJ1-4 | NA | TRBV7-9 | CASSSPGNEKLFF | TGTGCCAGCAGCTCCCCCGGTAATGAAAAACTGTTTTTT
few | TRBJ1-2 | NA | TRBV6-5 | CASSLGAGGYTF | TGTGCCAGCTCCTTAGGGGCAGGAGGCTACACCTTC
once | TRBJ2-1 | TRBD2 | TRBV27 | CASSLSSRGVGEQFF | TGTGCCAGCAGTTTATCGTCGCGGGGGGTAGGTGAGCAGTTCTTC
NA | TRBJ2-1 | TRBD1 | TRBV5-1 | CASSFTGDNYNEQFF | TGCGCCAGCAGCTTCACAGGGGACAACTACAATGAGCAGTTCTTC
few | TRBJ1-5 | TRBD1 | TRBV7-9 | CASSLAIGGLAGGPQHF | TGTGCCAGCAGCTTAGCCATAGGGGGCTTGGCGGGCGGACCCCAGCATTTT
NA | TRBJ1-2 | TRBD1 | TRBV10-2 | CASRPTSGTGAYGYTF | TGCGCCAGCAGACCAACTTCCGGGACAGGGGCCTATGGCTACACCTTC
NA | TRBJ1-2 | TRBD1 | TRBV4-3 | CASSQDGQGTGYTF | TGCGCCAGCAGCCAAGATGGACAGGGGACGGGCTACACCTTC
NA | TRBJ1-6 | TRBD1 | TRBV7-2 | CASSMIDRVPLHF | TGTGCCAGCAGCATGATAGACAGGGTACCCCTCCACTTT
NA | TRBJ1-4 | TRBD1 | TRBV15 | CATSTGQGEKLFF | TGTGCCACCAGCACAGGACAGGGGGAAAAACTGTTTTTT
NA | TRBJ1-4 | TRBD1 | TRBV5-1 | CASSLARQGVLEKLFF | TGCGCCAGCAGCTTGGCCCGGCAGGGGGTTTTAGAAAAACTGTTTTTT
NA | TRBJ1-1 | NA | TRBV2 | CASPFRSQGEAFF | TGTGCCAGCCCTTTTCGTAGCCAGGGAGAAGCTTTCTTT
NA | TRBJ1-6 | NA | TRBV7-9 | CASGGGTYSPLHF | TGTGCCAGCGGCGGCGGAACCTATTCACCCCTCCACTTT
NA | TRBJ1-4 | TRBD1 | TRBV18 | CASSPPTGVREKLFF | TGTGCCAGCTCACCCCCGACAGGGGTACGTGAAAAACTGTTTTTT
NA | TRBJ2-6 | TRBD1 | TRBV7-3 | CASKKTGGAGANVLTF | TGTGCCAGCAAAAAGACAGGGGGCGCTGGGGCCAACGTCCTGACTTTC
NA | TRBJ1-3 | NA | TRBV30 | CAWSATGRSSGNTIYF | TGTGCCTGGAGTGCCACCGGGAGAAGCTCTGGAAACACCATATATTTT
NA | TRBJ1-2 | TRBD1 | TRBV5-5 | CASSLEMGPGGNYGYTF | TGTGCCAGCAGCTTGGAGATGGGGCCAGGGGGCAACTATGGCTACACCTTC
NA | TRBJ2-7 | NA | TRBV6-5 | CASSSFVPEGYEQYF | TGTGCCAGCAGTTCCTTCGTCCCAGAGGGCTACGAGCAGTACTTC